This T cell receptor beta chain was observed in a study of blood T cell repertoires in COVID-19. Looking at the study overall: Nucleic acid was either cDNA or gDNA, and it came from T cells, B-cell-depleted T cells, or PBMCs.

Seattle cases were enrolled at active infection and followed longitudinally. Only in-frame clones appear in the TCRdb table, and some are missing; sequencing was by immunoSEQ multiplex PCR. The sample holds about 320,000 clones, approximately 88% seen once. The CDR3 runs to 14 residues. CDR1 LGHDT and CDR2 YNNKEL come from the germline V gene (reference sequence). The V end lost 4 bases, the J end lost 8 bases, and 17 bases lay between the germline ends. Sequencing was carried out using peripheral blood. This TCR derives from a woman aged 25 to 45 with COVID-19, enrolled during active disease. The chain recombines TRBV3-1 (or the pseudogene TRBV3-2) with TRBJ1-2; D is possibly TRBD1 (5 bases). The CDR3 loop is CASSPLFRVEGYTF. CDR3 nucleotides: TGTGCCAGCAGCCCCCTCTTCAGGGTCGAGGGCTACACCTTC.